This entry lists 31 T cell receptor beta chains sequenced from one sample in a study of blood T cell repertoires in COVID-19. Sequencing was performed with immunoSEQ multiplex PCR; in TCRdb, only in-frame clones are kept and a portion is missing. The table records about 17,000 clones, about 91% of them present only once. The sample consisted of peripheral blood. The receptor set was obtained from a man between 60 and 75 years old with active COVID-19.

V and J are TRBV2 and TRBJ2-1; 13 bases line up with TRBD2. J was trimmed by 5 bases and V by 5 bases; bases with no gene match: 6. The length of the CDR3 is 16 residues. Germline CDR1 is SNHLY and CDR2 is FYNNEI. The CDR3 reads CASSWTSGSLNNEQFF. The CDR3, as DNA: TGTGCCAGCAGTTGGACTAGCGGGAGTCTCAACAATGAGCAGTTCTTC.

The V and J genes are TRBV7-9 and TRBJ2-3; D may be TRBD1 (5 bases). CDR1 SEHNR and CDR2 FQNEAQ come from the germline V gene (reference sequence). This CDR3 comprises 14 residues. The V gene lost 2 bases and the J gene lost 4 bases, with 10 bases spanning the gap. The CDR3 loop reads CASSLYQGADTQYF. The CDR3 DNA reads as TGTGCCAGCAGCTTATATCAGGGTGCAGATACGCAGTATTTT.

The chain links TRBV11-3 to TRBJ2-7; the match to TRBD1 covers 8 bases. V dropped 4 bases and J dropped 3; count of bases not matched to a gene: 8. The CDR3 contains 15 residues. Germline lookup yields CDR1 SGHNT and CDR2 YENEEA. CDR3 region: CASSSNRQGNYEQYF. DNA of the CDR3: TGTGCCAGCAGCTCGAATCGACAGGGGAACTACGAGCAGTACTTC.

This clone appeared a single time. The V and J genes are TRBV4-1 and TRBJ2-5, with D unresolved. The CDR3 loop spans 14 amino acids. The V end lost 4 bases, the J end lost 5 bases, and 14 bases lay between the germline ends. Germline CDR1 MGHRA, CDR2 YSYEKL. This CDR3 is CASSRLQVGETQYF. The CDR3 DNA is TGCGCCAGCAGCCGGTTACAAGTCGGGGAGACCCAGTACTTC.

The chain employs TRBV5-4 and TRBJ2-7; 7 nucleotides agree with TRBD2. CDR3 length: 15 amino acids. The germline CDR1 and CDR2 sequences are SGHNT and YYREEE (reference sequence). Losses at the gene ends were 3 bases for V and 3 bases for J; bases not matched to a gene: 9. The CDR3 bases are TGTGCCAGCAGCTCTGGGGGGGGGTCACGCTACGAGCAGTACTTC. This translates into CASSSGGGSRYEQYF.

This clone was observed a single time. Here the CDR3 reads CASSFGQGLAGLQETQYF. The CDR3 DNA is TGTGCCAGCAGCTTCGGACAGGGGTTAGCGGGCCTCCAAGAGACCCAGTACTTC. V is TRBV11-3 and J is TRBJ2-5; 9 bases align to TRBD1. Germline V gives CDR1 SGHNT, CDR2 YENEEA. The CDR3 spans 18 residues. The ends lost 3 bases at V and 1 base at J; junction bases unmatched: 12. Full variable domain (outside the CDR3, taken from reference TRBV11-3 and TRBJ2-5): EAGVVQSPRYKIIEKKQPVAFWCNPISGHNTLYWYLQNLGQGPELLIRYENEEAVDDSQLPKDRFSAERLKGVDSTLKIQPAELGDSAVYLCASSFGQGLAGLQETQYFGPGTRLLVL.

The chain carries TRBV11-3 and TRBJ1-2, with TRBD1 matching 8 bases. Losses at the gene ends were 6 bases for V and 6 bases for J; bases not matched to a gene: 12. The germline CDR1 and CDR2 sequences are SGHNT and YENEEA. The CDR3 runs 15 residues. The CDR3 sequence: CASSSRAGGEDGYTF. The CDR3 nucleotides read TGTGCCAGCAGTTCGAGGGCAGGGGGCGAGGATGGCTACACCTTC.

In this sample, this clone turned up a few times. The chain joins TRBV9 to TRBJ2-3; D unclear. CDR3 length equals 16 residues. In germline, CDR1 is SGDLS, CDR2 YYNGEE. V was trimmed by 0 bases and J by 0 bases, leaving 11 bases between them. The CDR3 bases are TGTGCCAGCAGCGTAGGAGCGAGGTCTAGCACAGATACGCAGTATTTT. Its translation: CASSVGARSSTDTQYF. Full variable domain (outside the CDR3, taken from reference TRBV9 and TRBJ2-3): DSGVTQTPKHLITATGQRVTLRCSPRSGDLSVYWYQQSLDQGLQFLIQYYNGEERAKGNILERFSAQQFPDLHSELNLSSLELGDSALYFCASSVGARSSTDTQYFGPGTRLTVL.

The chain joins TRBV28 to TRBJ1-2; the match to TRBD1 covers 10 bases. Per germline, CDR1 MDHEN and CDR2 SYDVKM. V dropped 7 bases and J dropped 3; count of bases not matched to a gene: 11. The CDR3 loop spans 16 amino acids. CDR3 in amino acids: CASTLRRQGAYYGYTF. The CDR3 DNA reads as TGTGCCAGCACCCTTAGGAGACAGGGGGCGTACTATGGCTACACCTTC.

The V call is TRBV11-2, the J call TRBJ2-5, with a weak D call TRBD2 (7 bases). Germline values: CDR1 SGHAT, CDR2 FQNNGV. V shed 3 bases and J shed 3 bases, with 11 bases lying between them. The CDR3 has 14 residues. CDR3 amino acids: CASSFRGAKETQYF. The CDR3 nucleotides read TGTGCCAGCAGCTTTCGGGGGGCAAAAGAGACCCAGTACTTC.

The V call is TRBV9, the J call TRBJ2-7; 7 positions agree with TRBD2. CDR3 length equals 15 residues. Losses at the gene ends were 0 bases for V and 3 bases for J; bases not matched to a gene: 6. Germline CDR1 SGDLS, CDR2 YYNGEE. The CDR3 sequence is CASSVGISGYYEQYF. For the CDR3, the DNA is TGTGCCAGCAGCGTAGGGATTAGCGGGTACTACGAGCAGTACTTC.

CDR3 coding DNA: TGTGCCAGCAGCGTAGGGACTAGCGGGGGCTACGAGCAGTACTTC. It yields the protein CASSVGTSGGYEQYF. This rearrangement joins TRBV9 to TRBJ2-7; TRBD2 agrees at 13 bases. The J segment lost 3 bases and the V segment lost 0 bases, leaving 0 bases of the junction unmatched. CDR1 and CDR2 from the germline V gene are SGDLS and YYNGEE. This CDR3 is built from 15 residues.

This chain connects TRBV14 to TRBJ2-1, with 9 bases identical to TRBD1. The CDR3 length is 15 residues. V lost 2 bases, J lost 4 bases, and 3 bases stayed unmatched. The germline V gene has CDR1 SGHDN and CDR2 FVKESK. The CDR3, as DNA: TGTGCCAGCAGCCAATTAGGACAGGGGTACAATGAGCAGTTCTTC. This codes for CASSQLGQGYNEQFF.

This clone is a singleton in its sample. The chain combines TRBV6-2 or TRBV6-3 with TRBJ1-2; 7 positions match TRBD1. V lost 0 bases and J lost 7; bases outside the gene matches: 11. The CDR3 consists of 16 residues. The germline V gene encodes CDR1 MNHEY and CDR2 SVGEGT. CDR3 loop: CASSYSGQTSMVGYTF. DNA of the CDR3: TGTGCCAGCAGTTACTCGGGACAGACCTCTATGGTTGGCTACACCTTC.

The genes are TRBV27 and TRBJ2-1; TRBD2 matches 14 bases. The CDR3 sequence is 16 residues long. Germline trimming cut 3 bases from V and 2 bases from J; bases unmatched to any gene: 0. Germline CDR1 reads MNHEY; CDR2 reads SMNVEV (reference sequence). Here the CDR3 reads CASSLTSGGAYNEQFF. The CDR3 bases are TGTGCCAGCAGTTTGACTAGCGGGGGGGCCTACAATGAGCAGTTCTTC.

The chain uses TRBV2 and TRBJ2-3; TRBD2 is a possible D gene (6 bases). Trimming took 6 bases from V and 2 from J, leaving 18 bases between them. CDR1 is SNHLY and CDR2 is FYNNEI in the germline V gene. The CDR3 loop spans 16 amino acids. CDR3 sequence reads: CASRPRAAGLTDTQYF. The CDR3 DNA is TGTGCCAGCAGACCCCGTGCGGCGGGGCTCACAGATACGCAGTATTTT.

The chain couples TRBV28 to TRBJ1-2; 7 positions agree with TRBD1. CDR3 length equals 16 residues. The germline V gene has CDR1 MDHEN and CDR2 SYDVKM. V lost 6 bases and J lost 1; bases outside the gene matches: 11. This chain's CDR3 is CASSQLTGLINYGYTF. CDR3 DNA: TGTGCCAGCAGCCAACTGACAGGGCTGATTAACTATGGCTACACCTTC.

This chain joins TRBV9 and TRBJ2-2; D not resolved. Germline V gives CDR1 SGDLS, CDR2 YYNGEE. This CDR3 has 14 amino acids. Trimming took 0 bases from V and 3 from J, leaving 6 bases between them. CDR3 nucleotide sequence: TGTGCCAGCAGCGTAGTCCCTGACACCGGGGAGCTGTTTTTT. It codes for CASSVVPDTGELFF.

This clone was counted only a few times. The CDR3 nucleotides read TGTGCCAGTAGTATGGCAGGGCATCAGCCCCAGCATTTT. Translated, it gives CASSMAGHQPQHF. The chain links TRBV19 to TRBJ1-5, with D perhaps TRBD1 (5 bases). Per germline, CDR1 LNHDA and CDR2 SQIVND (reference sequence). The CDR3 extends over 13 amino acids. V lost 3 bases and J 5 bases, leaving 8 bases between the germline ends.

The DNA for the CDR3 is TGTGCCAGCAGCTTGGTGCGGGCGATGGGGAGAGAGACCCAGTACTTC. Amino acid sequence: CASSLVRAMGRETQYF. The chain joins TRBV5-5 to TRBJ2-5; D is perhaps TRBD2 (5 bases). V shed 0 bases and J shed 4 bases, with 16 bases lying between them. Per germline, CDR1 SGHKS and CDR2 YYEKEE (reference sequence). CDR3 length: 16 residues.

V is TRBV15 and J is TRBJ1-4; D uncertain. V was trimmed by 0 bases and J by 7 bases, leaving 15 bases between them. Per the germline V gene, CDR1 is LNHNV and CDR2 is YYDKDF (reference sequence). CDR3 length: 16 amino acids. The CDR3 loop reads CATSRDLTSSGEKLFF. The CDR3 DNA reads TGTGCCACCAGCAGAGATCTAACGTCGTCAGGTGAAAAACTGTTTTTT. Combining the CDR3 with reference TRBV15 and TRBJ1-4 gives the whole variable domain DAMVIQNPRYQVTQFGKPVTLSCSQTLNHNVMYWYQQKSSQAPKLLFHYYDKDFNNEADTPDNFQSRRPNTSFCFLDIRSPGLGDTAMYLCATSRDLTSSGEKLFFGSGTQLSVL.

This chain links TRBV19 with TRBJ2-6; D is undetermined. Germline CDR1 and CDR2: LNHDA and SQIVND (reference sequence). Trimming cost V 6 bases and J 1 base, with 4 bases left between them. The CDR3 consists of 13 residues. CDR3 protein: CASRASGANVLTF. In DNA, the CDR3 is TGTGCCAGTAGGGCTTCTGGGGCCAACGTCCTGACTTTC.

This chain links TRBV28 with TRBJ2-3; 7 nucleotides agree with TRBD2. V lost 7 bases, J lost 2 bases, and 9 bases stayed unmatched. Germline values: CDR1 MDHEN, CDR2 SYDVKM. The CDR3 is 15 amino acids. Here the CDR3 DNA reads TGTGCCAGCAAAAAGTTGGGGAGGGTCACAGATACGCAGTATTTT. This translates into CASKKLGRVTDTQYF.

This chain joins TRBV19 and TRBJ1-5; 8 bases map to TRBD1. Germline CDR1 is LNHDA and CDR2 is SQIVND (reference sequence). The ends lost 6 bases at V and 5 bases at J; junction bases unmatched: 9. CDR3 length: 15 residues. CDR3 nucleotides: TGTGCCAGTAGGCCCTCCGACAGGGGCGATCAGCCCCAGCATTTT. Translated: CASRPSDRGDQPQHF.

This clone was observed a handful of times. This rearrangement joins TRBV2 to TRBJ2-1; D perhaps matches TRBD2 (6 bases). The CDR3 is 15 amino acids. CDR1 and CDR2 from the germline V gene are SNHLY and FYNNEI. V was cut by 6 bases and J by 1 base, with 13 bases left in between. The CDR3 region has the DNA TGTGCCAGCAGGAAGGAGGGTGTTTCCTACAATGAGCAGTTCTTC. It is translated as CASRKEGVSYNEQFF. Using reference TRBV2 and TRBJ2-1 for the parts outside the CDR3, the full variable domain is EPEVTQTPSHQVTQMGQEVILRCVPISNHLYFYWYRQILGQKVEFLVSFYNNEISEKSEIFDDQFSVERPDGSNFTLKIRSTKLEDSAMYFCASRKEGVSYNEQFFGPGTRLTVL.

The chain recombines TRBV6-4 with TRBJ2-1; 7 bases map to TRBD2. The V and J ends lost 3 bases and 12 bases, in that order; junction bases with no gene match: 14. This CDR3 spans 15 amino acids. Germline loops: CDR1 MRHNA, CDR2 SNTAGT. The CDR3 loop is CASSDSNSIAGPQFF. In DNA, the CDR3 is TGTGCCAGCAGTGATTCCAATAGTATAGCGGGCCCGCAGTTCTTC.

The chain recombines TRBV6-1 with TRBJ1-5; 8 nucleotides align to TRBD1. CDR1 is MNHNS, CDR2 SASEGT, per germline. The V gene end was trimmed by 4 bases and the J gene end by 3 bases; junction bases not matched to a gene: 8. The CDR3 has 16 amino acids. The CDR3 sequence is CASSVGTGRTNQPQHF. The CDR3 coding sequence is TGTGCCAGCAGTGTCGGGACAGGACGCACCAATCAGCCCCAGCATTTT.

The CDR3 protein is CASSVEPSPGSGYEQYF. In DNA, the CDR3 is TGTGCCAGCAGCGTAGAACCCTCCCCCGGGAGCGGCTACGAGCAGTACTTC. The chain employs TRBV9 and TRBJ2-7, with D possibly being TRBD2 (6 bases). V lost 0 bases, J lost 3 bases, and 19 bases lay in between. The CDR3 loop spans 17 amino acids. Germline-derived CDR1 and CDR2 are SGDLS and YYNGEE.

The chain carries TRBV4-3 and TRBJ1-3; no clear D. CDR1 is LGHNA and CDR2 is YSLEER in the germline V gene. The CDR3 sequence is 14 residues long. The V and J ends lost 4 bases and 4 bases respectively, with 11 bases between them. The CDR3 reads CASSPRVEGNTIYF. CDR3 sequence (DNA): TGCGCCAGCAGCCCGAGGGTGGAGGGAAACACCATATATTTT.

J is TRBJ1-2 and V is TRBV7-9, with D hard to call. The CDR3 sequence is 13 residues long. From germline, CDR1 is SEHNR and CDR2 FQNEAQ (reference sequence). V lost 5 bases to trimming and J lost 7 bases, with 14 bases between them. CDR3 DNA sequence: TGTGCCAGCAGCACAACGTCAACCCTTGGCTACACCTTC. Residues: CASSTTSTLGYTF.

This clone was found once. The chain employs TRBV28 and TRBJ2-1; D possibly corresponds to TRBD1 (5 bases). In germline, CDR1 is MDHEN, CDR2 SYDVKM. Trimming shortened V by 8 bases and J by 10 bases, and 15 bases separated the two germline ends. This CDR3 is 12 amino acids long. The CDR3 DNA reads TGTGCCAGCCTGGCGAACTGGGGCGAGCAGTTCTTC. This translates into CASLANWGEQFF. The full variable domain, rest sourced from reference TRBV28 and TRBJ2-1, is DVKVTQSSRYLVKRTGEKVFLECVQDMDHENMFWYRQDPGLGLRLIYFSYDVKMKEKGDIPEGYSVSREKKERFSLILESASTNQTSMYLCASLANWGEQFFGPGTRLTVL.